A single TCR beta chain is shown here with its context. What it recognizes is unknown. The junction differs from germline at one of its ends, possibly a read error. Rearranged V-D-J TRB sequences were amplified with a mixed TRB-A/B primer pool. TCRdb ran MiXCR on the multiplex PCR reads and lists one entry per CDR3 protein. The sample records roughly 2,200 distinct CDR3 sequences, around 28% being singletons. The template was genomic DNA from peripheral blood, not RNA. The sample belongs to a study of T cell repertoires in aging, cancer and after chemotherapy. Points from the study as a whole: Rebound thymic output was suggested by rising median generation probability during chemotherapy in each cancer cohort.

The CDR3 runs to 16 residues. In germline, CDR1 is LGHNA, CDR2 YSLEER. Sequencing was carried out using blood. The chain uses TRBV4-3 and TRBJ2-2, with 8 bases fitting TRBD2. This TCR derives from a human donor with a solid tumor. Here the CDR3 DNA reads TGTGCCAGCAGCCAAGATGCGGGGGGAGGGCCCGGGGAGCTGTTTTTT. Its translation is CASSQDAGGGPGELFF.